This T cell receptor (beta chain) was identified in a study of cytomegalovirus exposure and HLA in healthy donors. Germline V gene lookup returns CDR1 SNHLY and CDR2 FYNNEI. V dropped 6 bases and J dropped 4 bases, with 19 bases sitting between them. This CDR3 contains 17 residues. Primers included in the PCR were 60 Vbeta and 13 Jbeta primers. Libraries were prepared by immunoSEQ multiplex PCR; TCRdb keeps only in-frame clonotypes and omits some of them. This sample yields around 130,000 clones, of which 60% to 80% are seen a single time; 1.5% to 2% belongs to the top ten. The sequencing input was PBMCs. The chain has TRBV2 and TRBJ2-6, with a tentative D call TRBD1 (5 bases). The sequence derives from a woman aged 30 to 39 in good health and CMV-seronegative. Here the CDR3 reads CASRPFFRATGANVLTF. Written as DNA, the CDR3 is TGTGCCAGCAGGCCATTCTTCAGGGCAACGGGGGCCAACGTCCTGACTTTC.